This TCR beta chain was profiled in a study of CD4 T cell repertoires in COVID-19. The CDR3 has 15 amino acids. In germline, CDR1 is MNHEY, CDR2 SVGAGI. V trimming: 5 bases; J trimming: 4 bases; junction bases outside the gene matches: 9. TCRdb keeps only in-frame clones here, not all; method: immunoSEQ multiplex PCR. The sample shows approximately 75,000 clones, approximately 83% of them seen only once. The TCR comes from a human donor who had COVID-19. Sequenced material: CD4+ T cells from peripheral blood, taken after recovery from COVID-19. The rearrangement links TRBV6-5 to TRBJ1-1, with TRBD1 matching 8 bases. The CDR3 is CASSPRTGFATEAFF. The CDR3 bases are TGTGCCAGCAGTCCAAGGACAGGGTTTGCCACTGAAGCTTTCTTT.